This T cell receptor beta chain comes out of a study of blood T cell repertoires in COVID-19. Overall study: Sources were T cells, B-cell-depleted T cells, or PBMCs; the material itself was cDNA or gDNA.

Germline CDR1 is SGHAT and CDR2 is FQNNGV. Trimming took off 0 bases at V and 1 base at J, with 6 bases between the two ends. The CDR3 is made up of 14 amino acids. Clones were read by immunoSEQ multiplex PCR, and TCRdb kept only the in-frame ones, dropping some. The profile shows over 120,000 clones, roughly 80% of them singletons. The clonotype comes from a man between 70 and 80 years old who had recovered from COVID-19. Sequences were obtained from peripheral blood. V and J are TRBV11-2 and TRBJ1-1, with D hard to call. The CDR3 sequence: CASSLDARNTEAFF. CDR3 in DNA: TGTGCCAGCAGCTTAGATGCCAGGAACACTGAAGCTTTCTTT.